One and the same sample provided the 20 T cell receptor beta chains below, sequenced in a study of OX40 agonist ivuxolimab in advanced cancers. Measured with immunoSEQ multiplex PCR; TCRdb has only the in-frame clones, and not every one. The sample includes 40,000 to 60,000 clones, around 90% of them seen just once. Specimen: CD4+ or CD8+ T cells sorted from blood, collected in a trial of the OX40 agonist ivuxolimab. The receptors come from an adult with an advanced solid tumor such as melanoma, head and neck, liver or kidney cancer.

The chain joins TRBV7-9 to TRBJ2-3, with D possibly matching TRBD2 (5 bases). The CDR3 length is 16 residues. Trimming took off 6 bases at V and 2 bases at J, with 18 bases between the two ends. Germline CDR1 reads SEHNR; CDR2 reads FQNEAQ (reference sequence). CDR3 sequence: CASSPAGSDFTDTQYF. In DNA, the CDR3 is TGTGCCAGCAGTCCCGCGGGTAGCGATTTCACAGATACGCAGTATTTT.

The genes are TRBV7-2 and TRBJ2-7; possibly TRBD1 for D (6 bases). Trimming removed 1 base at V and 0 bases at J, with 10 bases between. The CDR3 covers 15 residues. Germline values: CDR1 SGHTA, CDR2 FQGNSA. CDR3: CASSLGGGTSYEQYF. The CDR3 nucleotides are TGTGCCAGCAGCTTAGGTGGGGGCACCTCCTACGAGCAGTACTTC.

This sequence joins TRBV27 and TRBJ1-5; perhaps TRBD1 as D (5 bases). The germline CDR1 and CDR2 sequences are MNHEY and SMNVEV (reference sequence). CDR3 length: 16 residues. V was trimmed by 1 base and J by 2 bases, leaving 12 bases between them. The DNA for the CDR3 is TGTGCCAGCAGTTTATATAACCTGGGGGGCAATCAGCCCCAGCATTTT. This translates into CASSLYNLGGNQPQHF.

The V gene is TRBV9, the J gene TRBJ2-1; 7 nucleotides line up with TRBD2. The CDR3 totals 15 residues. Germline V lookup: CDR1 SGDLS, CDR2 YYNGEE. V trimming: 0 bases; J trimming: 7 bases; junction bases outside the gene matches: 7. CDR3 nucleotide sequence: TGTGCCAGCAGCGTAGGGGACTACCACGGGAATGAGCAGTTCTTC. Translating gives CASSVGDYHGNEQFF. The full variable domain, its missing parts supplied by reference TRBV9 and TRBJ2-1, is DSGVTQTPKHLITATGQRVTLRCSPRSGDLSVYWYQQSLDQGLQFLIQYYNGEERAKGNILERFSAQQFPDLHSELNLSSLELGDSALYFCASSVGDYHGNEQFFGPGTRLTVL.

The chain has TRBV5-1 and TRBJ1-1, with D unclear. Germline V CDR1 and CDR2: SGHRS, YFSETQ. The CDR3 extends over 14 amino acids. Trimming took off 7 bases at V and 1 base at J, with 14 bases between the two ends. The CDR3 DNA is TGCGCCAGCGCGAGTGGGGTGGGGAACACTGAAGCTTTCTTT. Protein product: CASASGVGNTEAFF. Supplemented by reference TRBV5-1 and TRBJ1-1, the full variable domain reads KAGVTQTPRYLIKTRGQQVTLSCSPISGHRSVSWYQQTPGQGLQFLFEYFSETQRNKGNFPGRFSGRQFSNSRSEMNVSTLELGDSALYLCASASGVGNTEAFFGQGTRLTVV.

The CDR3 DNA reads TGTGCCGGCACCTCCGGGACAGCGACACAAGAGACCCAGTACTTC. It codes for CAGTSGTATQETQYF. The chain carries TRBV21-1 and TRBJ2-5; TRBD1 is the table's D call, not checked against the DNA. TRBV21-1 is a pseudogene segment. This CDR3 is built from 15 residues.

This clone was detected once. The chain carries TRBV7-2 and TRBJ2-7; 9 bases match TRBD2. The V gene's germline CDR1 is SGHTA and CDR2 FQGNSA. V gave up 1 base and J gave up 3 bases; unmatched junction bases: 7. This CDR3 comprises 16 residues. The chain's CDR3 is CASSLDELAGYYEQYF. CDR3 bases: TGTGCCAGCAGCTTAGACGAGCTAGCGGGGTACTACGAGCAGTACTTC. Full variable domain (missing parts from reference TRBV7-2 and TRBJ2-7): GAGVSQSPSNKVTEKGKDVELRCDPISGHTALYWYRQSLGQGLEFLIYFQGNSAPDKSGLPSDRFSAERTGGSVSTLTIQRTQQEDSAVYLCASSLDELAGYYEQYFGPGTRLTVT.

V gene TRBV14 combines with J gene TRBJ1-1; D gene ambiguous. V was shortened by 0 bases and J by 6 bases, with 8 bases between the two germline ends. The length of the CDR3 is 13 residues. Germline CDR1 SGHDN, CDR2 FVKESK. This chain's CDR3 is CASSQEVGPEAFF. CDR3 DNA: TGTGCCAGCAGCCAAGAGGTAGGGCCTGAAGCTTTCTTT.

The chain couples TRBV25-1 to TRBJ2-3; D not resolved. The CDR3 extends over 15 amino acids. V lost 0 bases and J lost 5, with 12 bases in between. Germline loops: CDR1 MGHDK, CDR2 SYGVNS. Here the CDR3 reads CASSEYWSARDTQYF. The DNA of the CDR3 is TGTGCCAGCAGTGAATATTGGTCTGCCAGAGATACGCAGTATTTT. The complete variable domain, with remaining parts taken from reference TRBV25-1 and TRBJ2-3, reads EADIYQTPRYLVIGTGKKITLECSQTMGHDKMYWYQQDPGMELHLIHYSYGVNSTEKGDLSSESTVSRIRTEHFPLTLESARPSHTSQYLCASSEYWSARDTQYFGPGTRLTVL.

J is TRBJ1-4 and V is TRBV27, with D hard to call. CDR1 is MNHEY, CDR2 SMNVEV, per germline (reference sequence). The CDR3 length is 14 residues. Trimming pared 4 bases from V and 5 bases from J, leaving 11 bases between. The CDR3 spells CASSYKGSNEKLFF. The CDR3 coding sequence is TGTGCCAGCAGTTATAAAGGAAGCAATGAAAAACTGTTTTTT.

This clone was recorded many times. For the CDR3, the DNA is TGCAGCGCCCGGACAGGGGCCGGGGAGCTGTTTTTT. As protein: CSARTGAGELFF. J is TRBJ2-2 and V is TRBV29-1; the match to TRBD1 covers 9 bases. Germline CDR1 is SQVTM and CDR2 is ANQGSEA. V lost 7 bases to trimming and J lost 6 bases; unmatched junction nucleotides: 3. The CDR3 consists of 12 residues.

The V and J genes are TRBV2 and TRBJ2-7, with TRBD1 matching 7 bases. Germline V gene sequence: CDR1 SNHLY, CDR2 FYNNEI. V was pared by 6 bases and J by 3 bases, with 11 bases of the junction left unmatched. This CDR3 spans 15 amino acids. The CDR3 nucleotides read TGTGCCAGCAGCGACATAACAGGGGTGGGCTACGAGCAGTACTTC. Amino acids: CASSDITGVGYEQYF.

V is TRBV5-1 and J is TRBJ2-7, with unresolved D. V lost 4 bases and J 7 bases, leaving 12 bases between the germline ends. CDR3 length: 12 amino acids. Germline V gene sequence: CDR1 SGHRS, CDR2 YFSETQ. CDR3 coding DNA: TGCGCCAGCAGCGAGAACGGTTGGGAGCAGTACTTC. Protein sequence: CASSENGWEQYF.

This chain uses TRBV5-6 with TRBJ2-7; D is perhaps TRBD1 (5 bases). Germline V gene lookup returns CDR1 SGHDT and CDR2 YYEEEE. V was cut by 3 bases and J by 0 bases, with 19 bases left in between. The CDR3 consists of 17 residues. This chain's CDR3 is CASSSNSRGLSSYEQYF. For the CDR3, the DNA is TGTGCCAGCAGCTCAAACTCTAGGGGCCTTAGCTCCTACGAGCAGTACTTC.

The chain combines TRBV7-8 with TRBJ1-1; 7 positions agree with TRBD1. The J segment lost 3 bases and the V segment lost 5 bases, leaving 3 bases of the junction unmatched. The length of the CDR3 is 13 residues. Germline loops: CDR1 SGHVS, CDR2 FQNEAQ. CDR3 amino acids: CASSIQGYTEAFF. Here the CDR3 DNA reads TGTGCCAGCAGCATACAGGGGTACACTGAAGCTTTCTTT.

V and J are TRBV6-5 and TRBJ2-1, with 7 bases aligning to TRBD1. Looked up from germline, CDR1 is MNHEY and CDR2 is SVGAGI. The CDR3 is 11 amino acids. Trimming cost V 5 bases and J 9 bases; bases outside gene matches: 1. The CDR3 coding sequence is TGTGCCAGCAGTACAGGGGCTGAGCAGTTCTTC. Encoded protein: CASSTGAEQFF.

This clone was counted once. This chain uses TRBV7-9 with TRBJ1-2; the D gene is possibly TRBD1 (6 bases). Germline loops: CDR1 SEHNR, CDR2 FQNEAQ (reference sequence). CDR3 size: 14 residues. The V end lost 4 bases, the J end lost 8 bases, and 17 bases lay between the germline ends. The CDR3 region is CASSSPGHPGGYTF. Written as DNA, the CDR3 is TGTGCCAGCAGCTCTCCGGGACACCCCGGGGGCTACACCTTC.

The J gene is TRBJ1-5, the V gene TRBV28; 7 bases line up with TRBD1. The CDR3 is 15 amino acids. Germline assignment: CDR1 MDHEN and CDR2 SYDVKM. Unmatched junction bases numbered 7, after V lost 7 bases and J lost 1 base. The CDR3 here is CASTSEGQSNQPQHF. As DNA, the CDR3 is TGTGCCAGCACCTCAGAGGGACAGAGCAATCAGCCCCAGCATTTT.

V gene TRBV30 combines with J gene TRBJ2-5; unclear D gene. The CDR3 sequence is 11 residues long. Looked up from germline, CDR1 is GTSNPN and CDR2 is SVGIG (reference sequence). V was clipped by 0 bases and J by 6 bases, with 5 bases between them. The CDR3 sequence: CAWSVIQTQYF. In DNA form, the CDR3 reads TGTGCCTGGAGTGTTATACAGACCCAGTACTTC.

In its sample, this clone was seen a few times. This chain connects TRBV28 to TRBJ1-6; D call uncertain. V shed 5 bases and J shed 15 bases, with 11 bases lying between them. CDR1 and CDR2 (germline): MDHEN, SYDVKM. This CDR3 is 11 amino acids long. The CDR3 here is CASSPSVDLHF. In nucleotides, the CDR3 is TGTGCCAGCAGTCCCTCGGTGGACCTCCACTTT.